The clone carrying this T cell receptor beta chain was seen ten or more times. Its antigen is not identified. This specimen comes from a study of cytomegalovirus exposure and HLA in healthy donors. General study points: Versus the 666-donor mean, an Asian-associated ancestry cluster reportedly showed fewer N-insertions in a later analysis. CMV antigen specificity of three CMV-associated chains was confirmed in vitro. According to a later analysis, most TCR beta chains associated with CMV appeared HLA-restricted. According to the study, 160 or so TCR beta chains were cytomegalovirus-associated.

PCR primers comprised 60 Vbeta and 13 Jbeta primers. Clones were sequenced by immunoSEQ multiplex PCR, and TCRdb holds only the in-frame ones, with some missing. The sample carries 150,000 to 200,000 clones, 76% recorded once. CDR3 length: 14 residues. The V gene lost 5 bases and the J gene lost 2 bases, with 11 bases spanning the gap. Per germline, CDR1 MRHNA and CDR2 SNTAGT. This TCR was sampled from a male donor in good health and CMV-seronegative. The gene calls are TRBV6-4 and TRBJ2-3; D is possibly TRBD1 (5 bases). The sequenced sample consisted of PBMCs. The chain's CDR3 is CASSTGAFTDTQYF. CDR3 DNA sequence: TGTGCCAGCAGTACTGGGGCCTTCACAGATACGCAGTATTTT.